Described below is a single TCR beta chain sequence and its context. This record belongs to a study of control samples from healthy donors and cancer patients. Produced via immunoSEQ multiplex PCR; TCRdb's table is partial and in-frame only. The sample yields about 77,000 clones, approximately 92% seen once. This CDR3 is 13 amino acids long. J lost 5 bases, V lost 3 bases, and 3 bases had no gene match. Germline V lookup: CDR1 SGDLS, CDR2 YYNGEE. This TCR came from a woman in her sixties or seventies in good health. Source material: blood. This sequence joins TRBV9 and TRBJ2-5; 8 bases are a match to TRBD1. In DNA form, the CDR3 reads TGTGCCAGCAGCGGGACAGGGAAGGAGACCCAGTACTTC. Encoded protein: CASSGTGKETQYF.